One and the same sample provided the 25 T cell receptor beta chains below, sequenced in a study of blood T cell repertoires in COVID-19. Using immunoSEQ multiplex PCR, the repertoire was profiled, and TCRdb retains in-frame clones only, with some absent. The table has about 65,000 clones, approximately 93% seen once. Sequencing input: peripheral blood. Source of these receptors: a man aged 70-80 years with active COVID-19.

The rearrangement links TRBV23-1 to TRBJ2-1; 9 nucleotides match TRBD2. TRBV23-1 belongs to the ORF category, with a function that is uncertain. The CDR3 loop spans 21 amino acids. The J segment lost 4 bases and the V segment lost 7 bases, leaving 26 bases of the junction unmatched. The CDR3 bases are TGCGCCAGCATCCCGATCAAAGGAGGGGATCTTGCGACTAGCGGATACAATGAGCAGTTCTTC. Encoded protein: CASIPIKGGDLATSGYNEQFF.

This clone was counted between two and nine times. The chain joins TRBV10-3 to TRBJ2-7; 11 bases align to TRBD2. Germline V gene data show CDR1 as ENHRY and CDR2 as SYGVKD. Trimming took 6 bases from V and 1 from J; bases not matched to a gene: 5. This CDR3 comprises 15 residues. The CDR3 DNA follows: TGTGCCATCAGACGAACTAGCGGGGGATCCTACGAGCAGTACTTC. Protein: CAIRRTSGGSYEQYF.

V and J are TRBV10-3 and TRBJ1-5, with D unclear. The V gene's germline CDR1 is ENHRY and CDR2 SYGVKD. V lost 3 bases and J 3 bases, leaving 6 bases between the germline ends. CDR3 length equals 13 residues. The CDR3 DNA reads as TGTGCCATCAGTGATGTAGACAATCAGCCCCAGCATTTT. Amino acids: CAISDVDNQPQHF.

The genes are TRBV25-1 and TRBJ1-1, with D possibly TRBD1 on 5 matching bases. V was pared by 4 bases and J by 4 bases, with 25 bases between. This CDR3 contains 18 residues. Germline V gene data show CDR1 as MGHDK and CDR2 as SYGVNS. CDR3 region: CASSAPSSRRGGSTEAFF. The DNA for the CDR3 is TGTGCCAGCAGTGCCCCTAGCTCGAGGAGGGGAGGAAGCACTGAAGCTTTCTTT.

The chain links TRBV7-2 to TRBJ2-2; 7 bases align to TRBD1. The trim removed 5 bases at V and 6 bases at J, leaving 9 bases unmatched. Germline V gene sequence: CDR1 SGHTA, CDR2 FQGNSA. The CDR3 loop spans 15 amino acids. The CDR3 reads CASSLRQGVAGELFF. The CDR3 coding sequence is TGTGCCAGCAGCCTGCGACAGGGAGTAGCCGGGGAGCTGTTTTTT.

This chain joins TRBV10-3 and TRBJ1-2, with D uncertain. The CDR3 length is 11 residues. Looked up from germline, CDR1 is ENHRY and CDR2 is SYGVKD. Trimming took off 9 bases at V and 5 bases at J, with 10 bases between the two ends. As DNA, the CDR3 is TGTGCCATGGGTGAGGAGTATGGCTACACCTTC. Its protein is CAMGEEYGYTF.

The chain links TRBV5-4 to TRBJ2-1; D is perhaps TRBD1 (7 bases). V shed 3 bases and J shed 3 bases, with 16 bases lying between them. The CDR3 extends over 16 amino acids. Germline V CDR1 and CDR2: SGHNT, YYREEE (reference sequence). CDR3 coding DNA: TGTGCCAGCAGCTGGGGGGCCGGGACAGTCTACAATGAGCAGTTCTTC. The encoded protein is CASSWGAGTVYNEQFF.

The rearrangement links TRBV29-1 to TRBJ1-4; D possibly corresponds to TRBD1 (5 bases). Germline lookup yields CDR1 SQVTM and CDR2 ANQGSEA. The CDR3 has 13 residues. V gave up 6 bases and J gave up 4 bases, with 12 bases separating them. The CDR3 loop reads CSVAGPVNEKLFF. The CDR3, as DNA: TGCAGCGTCGCAGGGCCCGTTAATGAAAAACTGTTTTTT.

The genes are TRBV12-3 or TRBV12-4 and TRBJ2-7; 7 bases are a match to TRBD2. This CDR3 contains 13 residues. V was clipped by 2 bases and J by 5 bases; unmatched bases: 3. The CDR3 DNA is TGTGCCAGCAGTTTATTCCGGGGGGACGAGCAGTACTTC. Translation gives CASSLFRGDEQYF.

The V gene is TRBV4-1, the J gene TRBJ2-1; D uncertain. The CDR3 runs 15 residues. Trimming cost V 3 bases and J 0 bases, with 9 bases left between them. Germline V gives CDR1 MGHRA, CDR2 YSYEKL. The CDR3: CASSQGLSSYNEQFF. For the CDR3, the DNA is TGCGCCAGCAGCCAGGGCTTGAGCTCCTACAATGAGCAGTTCTTC.

The genes are TRBV6-2 or TRBV6-3 and TRBJ2-4; possible D gene TRBD2, 6 bases. Germline V gives CDR1 MNHEY, CDR2 SVGEGT. V shed 6 bases and J shed 11 bases, with 11 bases lying between them. The CDR3 runs 11 residues. The CDR3 DNA reads TGTGCCAGCAGCCAACTAGCAGTTCAGTACTTC. It translates to CASSQLAVQYF.

The chain carries TRBV7-9 and TRBJ2-2; TRBD2 agrees at 9 bases. The germline V gene has CDR1 SEHNR and CDR2 FQNEAQ (reference sequence). The V segment lost 5 bases and the J segment 10 bases; nucleotides outside the gene matches: 20. The CDR3 is 18 amino acids. CDR3 amino acids: CASSMRYLEAGGPLELFF. For the CDR3, the DNA is TGTGCCAGCAGCATGCGATACCTTGAAGCGGGGGGCCCCTTGGAGCTGTTTTTT. The full variable domain, in which reference TRBV7-9 and TRBJ2-2 provide the parts outside the CDR3, is DTGVSQNPRHKITKRGQNVTFRCDPISEHNRLYWYRQTLGQGPEFLTYFQNEAQLEKSRLLSDRFSAERPKGSFSTLEIQRTEQGDSAMYLCASSMRYLEAGGPLELFFGEGSRLTVL.

The chain has TRBV28 and TRBJ2-7; 13 bases align to TRBD2. This CDR3 comprises 16 residues. V dropped 6 bases and J dropped 4; count of bases not matched to a gene: 9. Germline V lookup: CDR1 MDHEN, CDR2 SYDVKM. CDR3 nucleotide sequence: TGTGCCAGCAGCTCTCCAGGACTAGCGGGAGATTACGAGCAGTACGTC. Translated: CASSSPGLAGDYEQYV.

The chain couples TRBV6-1 to TRBJ1-3, with D maybe TRBD1 (5 bases). Germline V lookup: CDR1 MNHNS, CDR2 SASEGT. Trimming pared 3 bases from V and 0 bases from J, leaving 15 bases between. CDR3 length equals 17 residues. The DNA of the CDR3 is TGTGCCAGCAGTGATGGCAACCGGGGGAGCTCTGGAAACACCATATATTTT. This gives the protein CASSDGNRGSSGNTIYF.

The J gene is TRBJ2-5, the V gene TRBV11-3; D not resolved. The germline V and J ends were trimmed by 2 bases and 5 bases, with 3 bases remaining between them. The CDR3 contains 11 residues. The germline V gene encodes CDR1 SGHNT and CDR2 YENEEA. CDR3 coding DNA: TGTGCCAGCAGCTTACTTGAGACCCAGTACTTC. This encodes CASSLLETQYF.

The chain is built from TRBV10-1 and TRBJ2-3, with a possible D match to TRBD2 (5 bases). CDR1 is WNHNN and CDR2 is SYGVQD in the germline V gene (reference sequence). Deletions cut 8 bases from V and 3 bases from J, with 12 bases between. The CDR3 is 13 residues long. CDR3 in amino acids: CASRVPGTDTQYF. As DNA, the CDR3 is TGCGCCAGCCGGGTCCCGGGGACAGATACGCAGTATTTT.

The rearrangement links TRBV5-1 to TRBJ2-2; D may be TRBD1 (6 bases). CDR3 length equals 15 residues. Germline V gene sequence: CDR1 SGHRS, CDR2 YFSETQ. V shed 3 bases and J shed 7 bases, with 16 bases lying between them. For the CDR3, the DNA is TGCGCCAGCAGCTACAGGACAGACACCGTCGGGGAGCTGTTTTTT. Translating gives CASSYRTDTVGELFF.

This clone showed up just a few times. The rearrangement joins TRBV7-8 to TRBJ1-2; the D gene is possibly TRBD1 (5 bases). CDR1 and CDR2 (germline): SGHVS, FQNEAQ. This CDR3 spans 15 amino acids. V was trimmed by 6 bases and J by 0 bases, leaving 14 bases between them. The CDR3 reads CASSPPWGANYGYTF. CDR3 DNA sequence: TGTGCCAGCAGTCCACCCTGGGGGGCTAACTATGGCTACACCTTC.

The CDR3 DNA follows: TGTGCCAGTAGTATTCCGCCAGGGTCTGGGGCCAACGTCCTGACTTTC. It is translated as CASSIPPGSGANVLTF. The genes are TRBV19 and TRBJ2-6, with D possibly being TRBD1 (5 bases). Trimming pared 3 bases from V and 1 base from J, leaving 10 bases between. This CDR3 contains 16 residues. CDR1 is LNHDA, CDR2 SQIVND, per germline (reference sequence).

The V call is TRBV15, the J call TRBJ2-1, with TRBD2 identical over 10 bases. The CDR3 covers 17 residues. V shed 5 bases and J 5 bases; nucleotides not matched to a gene: 12. Germline CDR1 and CDR2: LNHNV and YYDKDF (reference sequence). CDR3 amino acids: CATSPLTRLAGDNEQFF. DNA of the CDR3: TGTGCCACCAGCCCATTGACTAGACTAGCGGGCGACAATGAGCAGTTCTTC.

The genes are TRBV19 and TRBJ2-1, with TRBD2 identical over 9 bases. Trimming cost V 3 bases and J 3 bases; bases outside gene matches: 3. CDR3 length: 15 residues. Germline lookup yields CDR1 LNHDA and CDR2 SQIVND (reference sequence). The CDR3 spells CASSIETSGYNEQFF. CDR3 in DNA: TGTGCCAGTAGTATTGAGACTAGCGGCTACAATGAGCAGTTCTTC. The full variable domain, its missing parts supplied by reference TRBV19 and TRBJ2-1, is DGGITQSPKYLFRKEGQNVTLSCEQNLNHDAMYWYRQDPGQGLRLIYYSQIVNDFQKGDIAEGYSVSREKKESFPLTVTSAQKNPTAFYLCASSIETSGYNEQFFGPGTRLTVL.

The table lists this clone with a count of one. This chain uses TRBV2 with TRBJ2-4, with TRBD1 identical over 9 bases. Trimming removed 5 bases from V and 7 bases from J; junction bases left unmatched: 9. The CDR3 length is 15 residues. In germline, CDR1 is SNHLY, CDR2 FYNNEI. The CDR3 protein is CASSTGTGTINIQYF. CDR3 coding DNA: TGTGCCAGCAGTACCGGGACAGGGACAATTAACATTCAGTACTTC.

V usage is TRBV19 and J usage is TRBJ2-3, with 7 bases identical to TRBD1. Trimming took 2 bases from V and 4 from J; bases not matched to a gene: 9. Germline values: CDR1 LNHDA, CDR2 SQIVND (reference sequence). This CDR3 contains 16 residues. CDR3 residues: CASSIRAGGGADTQYF. The CDR3 coding sequence is TGTGCCAGTAGTATAAGGGCAGGGGGTGGTGCAGATACGCAGTATTTT.

The chain uses TRBV24-1 and TRBJ2-3, with D perhaps TRBD2 (5 bases). The germline gives CDR1 KGHDR, CDR2 SFDVKD. The ends were cut back, 0 bases at V and 1 base at J, with 13 bases in the middle. The CDR3 loop spans 17 amino acids. The CDR3 protein is CATSDLDYRGGTDTQYF. In nucleotides, the CDR3 is TGTGCCACCAGTGATTTGGACTACCGCGGTGGCACAGATACGCAGTATTTT.

The J gene is TRBJ2-5, the V gene TRBV12-3 or TRBV12-4; D is undetermined. The germline V and J ends were trimmed by 6 bases and 12 bases, with 17 bases remaining between them. The CDR3 runs 12 residues. The CDR3 spells CASSYDSGSKYF. CDR3 sequence (DNA): TGTGCCAGCAGCTACGACTCCGGTAGCAAGTACTTC.